This record looks at one TCR beta chain sequence and its context. Its target is unknown. Germline V gene lookup returns CDR1 SGHVS and CDR2 FNYEAQ. The V end lost 8 bases, the J end lost 6 bases, and 4 bases lay between the germline ends. The CDR3 has 10 residues. The data are from a study of shared clonotypes between healthy human individuals. Study-level results: Among donors, the sharing of clonotypes was expected to be influenced by sequencing depth.

There were no recent acute infections or vaccinations among the donors, who were healthy HIV-negative adults. Naive CD45RA+ and memory CD45RA-negative subsets were split from CD4+ cells. Every subset had its genomic DNA shared out evenly among several immunoSEQ plates. Repertoires were generated with immunoSEQ multiplex PCR, while TCRdb's copy carries only in-frame clones and drops some. The sample holds roughly 700,000 clones, roughly 70% seen once. The rearrangement joins TRBV7-6 to TRBJ2-2; no clear D. The sequenced material came from memory CD4+ T cells sorted from blood. The subset is: CD45RA-negative fraction. The TCR comes from a woman aged 30 to 39 in good health. The CDR3 here is CASGSGELFF. DNA for the CDR3: TGTGCCAGCGGGTCCGGGGAGCTGTTTTTT.